Included here is one TCR beta chain sequence, with context. The antigen is undetermined. This sample is part of a study of Ad26.COV2.S vaccination and SARS-CoV-2 variants. Study overall: Ad26.COV2.S, an intramuscular injection, was given once or twice 56 days apart.

TCRdb's table, derived via immunoSEQ multiplex PCR, lists solely in-frame clones and lacks some. The sample includes approximately 300,000 clones, more than 70% of them seen just once. Specified treatment: 15 to 20 received Ad26.COV2.S at low or high dose, single or two shots; 5 received placebo; per-sample allocation not given. Day 63 after the first vaccine or placebo injection was the time point for sampling. There are 13 residues in the CDR3. The V gene lost 4 bases and the J gene lost 7 bases, with 10 bases spanning the gap. CDR1 LNHDA and CDR2 SQIVND come from the germline V gene (reference sequence). Whole-study findings and limits: Substantial breadth was reportedly displayed by spike-specific CD8+ and CD4+ T cell responses after vaccination.

Here the sequenced sample was peripheral blood, taken in a trial of Ad26.COV2.S vaccine versus placebo. The V call is TRBV19, the J call TRBJ1-4; no clear D gene. The TCR sequence derives from a person between 18 and 65 years old who received the Ad26.COV2.S COVID-19 vaccine or a placebo. For the CDR3, the DNA is TGTGCCAGTAGTACCGTCTACACTGAAAAACTGTTTTTT. This codes for CASSTVYTEKLFF.